The 22 T cell receptor beta chains below all came from one sample that was sequenced in a study of blood T cell repertoires in COVID-19. Produced via immunoSEQ multiplex PCR; TCRdb's table is partial and in-frame only. The sample includes 70,000 to 90,000 clones, roughly 78% seen only once; the top ten take around 1.3%. The sequencing input was peripheral blood. These receptors all come from a woman at least 80 years old with acute or convalescent COVID-19.

The chain links TRBV18 to TRBJ2-2, with a possible D match to TRBD1 (6 bases). Germline CDR1 KGHSH, CDR2 LQKENI. V was pared by 4 bases and J by 7 bases, with 7 bases between. The CDR3 is 12 amino acids. Here the CDR3 reads CASSQGHGELFF. CDR3 DNA: TGTGCCAGCTCACAGGGACACGGGGAGCTGTTTTTT. Supplemented by reference TRBV18 and TRBJ2-2, the full variable domain reads NAGVMQNPRHLVRRRGQEARLRCSPMKGHSHVYWYRQLPEEGLKFMVYLQKENIIDESGMPKERFSAEFPKEGPSILRIQQVVRGDSAAYFCASSQGHGELFFGEGSRLTVL.

V is TRBV28 and J is TRBJ1-2; weak D call: TRBD1 (5 bases). Between the trimmed V and J ends, which lost 2 bases and 3 bases, there was a span of 10 bases. The germline V gene has CDR1 MDHEN and CDR2 SYDVKM. This CDR3 has 14 amino acids. The CDR3 bases are TGTGCCAGCAGTTTAGGGGCGAACTACTATGGCTACACCTTC. Its protein is CASSLGANYYGYTF.

The chain links TRBV3-1 (or the pseudogene TRBV3-2) to TRBJ2-3; maybe TRBD1 (5 bases). CDR1 and CDR2 (germline): LGHDT, YNNKEL (reference sequence). Trimming took off 4 bases at V and 2 bases at J, with 13 bases between the two ends. CDR3 size: 15 residues. CDR3 coding DNA: TGTGCCAGCAGCCGTGACAGCCTTTTCACAGATACGCAGTATTTT. Protein sequence: CASSRDSLFTDTQYF.

This clone came up a few times. This CDR3 is also generated by other DNA sequences in the sample. The rearrangement links TRBV27 to TRBJ2-7; a weak D match, TRBD2 (6 bases). This CDR3 contains 12 residues. V lost 0 bases and J lost 6, with 6 bases in between. From germline, CDR1 is MNHEY and CDR2 SMNVEV (reference sequence). For the CDR3, the DNA is TGTGCCAGCAGTTTATCGGGAGGCGAGCAGTACTTC. Its protein is CASSLSGGEQYF.

The V gene is TRBV5-1, the J gene TRBJ2-3; 7 bases agree with TRBD1. Losses at the gene ends were 5 bases for V and 2 bases for J; bases not matched to a gene: 2. CDR1 and CDR2 from the germline V gene are SGHRS and YFSETQ. CDR3 size: 13 residues. CDR3 in DNA: TGCGCCAGCAGTGGACAGGTCACAGATACGCAGTATTTT. Encoded protein: CASSGQVTDTQYF.

This clone was counted ten times or more. V usage is TRBV20-1 and J usage is TRBJ2-7; TRBD2 might be the D (6 bases). Trimming stripped 2 bases from V and 6 bases from J, with 8 bases between. Germline values: CDR1 DFQATT, CDR2 SNEGSKA (reference sequence). The CDR3 totals 11 residues. The CDR3 DNA reads TGCAGTGCTAGATTGGGAGGCGAGCAGTACTTC. Translation gives CSARLGGEQYF.

The V and J genes are TRBV6-2 or TRBV6-3 and TRBJ1-4, with 7 bases matching TRBD1. Germline values: CDR1 MNHEY, CDR2 SVGEGT. The CDR3 extends over 17 amino acids. The V and J ends lost 4 bases and 0 bases, in that order; junction bases with no gene match: 8. CDR3 sequence: CASSLRGPGSTNEKLFF. DNA of the CDR3: TGTGCCAGCAGTTTGAGGGGGCCTGGGTCAACTAATGAAAAACTGTTTTTT.

The rearrangement links TRBV19 to TRBJ1-5, with D tentatively TRBD1 (6 bases). Germline CDR1 reads LNHDA; CDR2 reads SQIVND (reference sequence). Deletions cut 7 bases from V and 0 bases from J, with 16 bases between. The CDR3 covers 16 residues. CDR3 residues: CASKRGGVNSNQPQHF. For the CDR3, the DNA is TGTGCCAGTAAGAGGGGGGGGGTCAATAGCAATCAGCCCCAGCATTTT. The complete variable domain, with remaining parts taken from reference TRBV19 and TRBJ1-5, reads DGGITQSPKYLFRKEGQNVTLSCEQNLNHDAMYWYRQDPGQGLRLIYYSQIVNDFQKGDIAEGYSVSREKKESFPLTVTSAQKNPTAFYLCASKRGGVNSNQPQHFGDGTRLSIL.

J is TRBJ1-1 and V is TRBV6-5; perhaps TRBD1 as D (5 bases). The CDR3 covers 13 residues. The ends were cut back, 6 bases at V and 1 base at J, with 9 bases in the middle. Germline lookup yields CDR1 MNHEY and CDR2 SVGAGI. The CDR3 loop reads CASSMGGNTEAFF. The CDR3 nucleotides read TGTGCCAGCAGCATGGGGGGGAACACTGAAGCTTTCTTT.

This rearrangement joins TRBV6-1 to TRBJ2-1, with 8 bases that match TRBD1. The CDR3 contains 15 residues. Germline CDR1 reads MNHNS; CDR2 reads SASEGT. Trimming at V came to 0 bases and at J to 8 bases, leaving 6 bases not matched to a gene. CDR3 in DNA: TGTGCCAGCAGTGAAGCCGGCAGGGGGCGAGATGAGCAGTTCTTC. It yields the protein CASSEAGRGRDEQFF.

This clone was detected only once. The J gene is TRBJ2-3, the V gene TRBV7-3; D remains unclear. The CDR3 extends over 14 amino acids. Deletions cut 0 bases from V and 1 base from J, with 5 bases between. Per germline, CDR1 SGHTA and CDR2 FQGTGA. CDR3 bases: TGTGCCAGCAGCTTAACTCTAGGCACAGATACGCAGTATTTT. Its translation is CASSLTLGTDTQYF. The entire variable domain, with the rest obtained from reference TRBV7-3 and TRBJ2-3, is as follows: GAGVSQTPSNKVTEKGKYVELRCDPISGHTALYWYRQSLGQGPEFLIYFQGTGAADDSGLPNDRFFAVRPEGSVSTLKIQRTERGDSAVYLCASSLTLGTDTQYFGPGTRLTVL.

This clone came up once. V and J are TRBV10-1 and TRBJ2-1, with 8 bases matching TRBD1. V lost 0 bases and J lost 6; bases outside the gene matches: 7. There are 16 residues in the CDR3. Germline V CDR1 and CDR2: WNHNN, SYGVQD (reference sequence). The CDR3 DNA reads as TGCGCCAGCAGTGAGTCTATGGGTACAGGGGGCAATGAGCAGTTCTTC. Protein: CASSESMGTGGNEQFF.

The chain recombines TRBV28 with TRBJ1-6, with TRBD1 as a possible D gene (5 bases). Trimming shortened V by 3 bases and J by 13 bases, and 16 bases separated the two germline ends. CDR1 MDHEN and CDR2 SYDVKM come from the germline V gene. The CDR3 runs to 14 residues. CDR3 residues: CASSLSRGSSPLHF. The CDR3 nucleotides are TGTGCCAGCAGTTTGAGTAGGGGCTCCTCGCCCCTCCACTTT. Together with reference TRBV28 and TRBJ1-6, the CDR3 gives the full variable domain: DVKVTQSSRYLVKRTGEKVFLECVQDMDHENMFWYRQDPGLGLRLIYFSYDVKMKEKGDIPEGYSVSREKKERFSLILESASTNQTSMYLCASSLSRGSSPLHFGNGTRLTVT.

The chain employs TRBV5-1 and TRBJ2-3; D might be TRBD2 (5 bases). Germline-derived CDR1 and CDR2 are SGHRS and YFSETQ. This CDR3 spans 14 amino acids. The V gene lost 2 bases and the J gene lost 8 bases, with 15 bases spanning the gap. CDR3 nucleotide sequence: TGCGCCAGCAGCTTACTTCTAGCCACGGGTACGCAGTATTTT. The encoded protein is CASSLLLATGTQYF.

The chain employs TRBV13 and TRBJ2-1; D is possibly TRBD2 (7 bases). The CDR3 is made up of 12 amino acids. Germline lookup yields CDR1 PRHDT and CDR2 FYEKMQ (reference sequence). V was cut by 1 base and J by 10 bases, with 8 bases left in between. The DNA of the CDR3 is TGTGCCAGCAGCTTAGCGGGGGGCGAGCAGTTCTTC. It encodes CASSLAGGEQFF.

This chain uses TRBV7-2 with TRBJ2-1; the match to TRBD2 covers 8 bases. V gave up 4 bases and J gave up 3 bases; unmatched junction bases: 5. This CDR3 spans 15 amino acids. The germline gives CDR1 SGHTA, CDR2 FQGNSA. The CDR3 loop is CASSSSSGIYNEQFF. The DNA for the CDR3 is TGTGCCAGCAGCTCCAGTAGCGGGATCTACAATGAGCAGTTCTTC.

The chain has TRBV3-1 (or the pseudogene TRBV3-2) and TRBJ2-2; D possibly corresponds to TRBD1 (6 bases). Trimming stripped 5 bases from V and 2 bases from J, with 15 bases between. This CDR3 spans 16 amino acids. In germline, CDR1 is LGHDT, CDR2 YNNKEL (reference sequence). The CDR3 spells CASSSHRRGNTGELFF. As DNA, the CDR3 is TGTGCCAGCAGCTCCCACCGCAGGGGAAACACCGGGGAGCTGTTTTTT.

This chain joins TRBV18 and TRBJ2-1; D uncertain. Trimming took off 0 bases at V and 8 bases at J, with 11 bases between the two ends. CDR1 and CDR2 from the germline V gene are KGHSH and LQKENI. The CDR3 extends over 14 amino acids. CDR3 coding DNA: TGTGCCAGCTCACCACCGAACGGTAAAGATGAGCAGTTCTTC. Translation: CASSPPNGKDEQFF.

V gene TRBV7-9 combines with J gene TRBJ1-1; D remains unclear. The CDR3 is 12 amino acids. Germline CDR1 and CDR2: SEHNR and FQNEAQ (reference sequence). V was pared by 5 bases and J by 4 bases, with 8 bases between. CDR3 protein: CASSPTGTEAFF. The DNA of the CDR3 is TGTGCCAGCAGCCCAACGGGCACTGAAGCTTTCTTT. Combining the CDR3 with reference TRBV7-9 and TRBJ1-1 gives the whole variable domain DTGVSQNPRHKITKRGQNVTFRCDPISEHNRLYWYRQTLGQGPEFLTYFQNEAQLEKSRLLSDRFSAERPKGSFSTLEIQRTEQGDSAMYLCASSPTGTEAFFGQGTRLTVV.

This chain joins TRBV5-4 and TRBJ1-1; a weak D match, TRBD1 (6 bases). The CDR3 consists of 14 residues. Germline CDR1 reads SGHNT; CDR2 reads YYREEE (reference sequence). V shed 4 bases and J shed 5 bases, with 15 bases lying between them. The CDR3 here is CASSPQGGRTEAFF. The CDR3 nucleotides read TGTGCCAGCAGCCCACAGGGTGGTAGGACTGAAGCTTTCTTT.

This clone was seen a few times. The chain joins TRBV2 to TRBJ1-2, with 8 bases identical to TRBD1. Germline loops: CDR1 SNHLY, CDR2 FYNNEI. CDR3 length: 15 amino acids. The V gene end was trimmed by 2 bases and the J gene end by 5 bases; junction bases not matched to a gene: 7. The CDR3 DNA reads TGTGCCAGCAGTGAATTTGTACAGGGGGGGTATGGCTACACCTTC. Protein: CASSEFVQGGYGYTF.

The chain recombines TRBV19 with TRBJ2-7; D is perhaps TRBD2 (6 bases). The CDR3 sequence is 13 residues long. The V gene's germline CDR1 is LNHDA and CDR2 SQIVND (reference sequence). The V and J ends lost 5 bases and 6 bases respectively, with 14 bases between them. The CDR3 sequence: CASSLGGISEQYF. The CDR3 DNA reads TGTGCCAGTAGTCTCGGGGGTATAAGCGAGCAGTACTTC.